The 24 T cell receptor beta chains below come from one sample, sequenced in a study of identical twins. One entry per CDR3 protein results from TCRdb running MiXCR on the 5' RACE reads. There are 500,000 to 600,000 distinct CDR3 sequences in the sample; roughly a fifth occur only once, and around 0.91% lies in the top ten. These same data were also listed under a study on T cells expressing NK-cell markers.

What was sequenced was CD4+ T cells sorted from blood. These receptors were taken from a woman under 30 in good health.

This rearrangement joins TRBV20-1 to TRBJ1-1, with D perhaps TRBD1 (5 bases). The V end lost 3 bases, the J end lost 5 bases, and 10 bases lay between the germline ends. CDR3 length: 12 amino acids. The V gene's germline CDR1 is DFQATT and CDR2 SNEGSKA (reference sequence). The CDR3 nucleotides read TGCAGTGCTAGCTTGAGGGGTACTGAAGCTTTCTTT. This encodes CSASLRGTEAFF.

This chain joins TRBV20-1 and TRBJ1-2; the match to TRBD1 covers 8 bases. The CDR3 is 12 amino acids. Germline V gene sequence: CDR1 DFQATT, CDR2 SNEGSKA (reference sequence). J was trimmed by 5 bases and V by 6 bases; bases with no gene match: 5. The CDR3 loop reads CSAMDRVYGYTF. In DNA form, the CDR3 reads TGCAGTGCCATGGACAGGGTATATGGCTACACCTTC.

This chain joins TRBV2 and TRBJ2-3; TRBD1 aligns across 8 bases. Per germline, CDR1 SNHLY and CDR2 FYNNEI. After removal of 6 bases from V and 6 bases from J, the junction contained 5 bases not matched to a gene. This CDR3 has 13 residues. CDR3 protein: CASSLRQGDTQYF. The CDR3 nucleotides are TGTGCCAGCAGCCTTAGACAGGGGGATACGCAGTATTTT. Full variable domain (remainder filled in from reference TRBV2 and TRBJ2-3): EPEVTQTPSHQVTQMGQEVILRCVPISNHLYFYWYRQILGQKVEFLVSFYNNEISEKSEIFDDQFSVERPDGSNFTLKIRSTKLEDSAMYFCASSLRQGDTQYFGPGTRLTVL.

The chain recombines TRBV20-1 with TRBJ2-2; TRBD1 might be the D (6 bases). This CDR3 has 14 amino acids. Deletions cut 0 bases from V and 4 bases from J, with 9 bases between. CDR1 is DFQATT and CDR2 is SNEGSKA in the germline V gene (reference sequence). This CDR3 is CSARDRRGTGELFF. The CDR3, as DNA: TGCAGTGCTAGAGATCGCAGGGGCACCGGGGAGCTGTTTTTT.

This CDR3 reads CASSPGEIETYEQYF. DNA of the CDR3: TGTGCCAGCAGCCCGGGGGAGATAGAGACCTACGAGCAGTACTTC. The V call is TRBV12-3 or TRBV12-4, the J call TRBJ2-7; the D gene is possibly TRBD2 (6 bases). Trimming left V 6 bases short and J 2 bases short, with 17 bases between. The CDR3 totals 15 residues.

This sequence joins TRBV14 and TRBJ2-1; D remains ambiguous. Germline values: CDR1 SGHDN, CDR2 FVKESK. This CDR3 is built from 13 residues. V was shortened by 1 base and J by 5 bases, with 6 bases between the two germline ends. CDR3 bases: TGTGCCAGCAGCCAAGGCAGAGACAATGAGCAGTTCTTC. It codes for CASSQGRDNEQFF.

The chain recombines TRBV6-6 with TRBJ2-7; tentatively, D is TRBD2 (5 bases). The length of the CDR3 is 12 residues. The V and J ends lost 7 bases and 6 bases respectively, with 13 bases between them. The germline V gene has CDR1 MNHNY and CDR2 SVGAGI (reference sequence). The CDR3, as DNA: TGTGCCAGCAACCGCATCGCGGGCGAGCAGTACTTC. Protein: CASNRIAGEQYF.

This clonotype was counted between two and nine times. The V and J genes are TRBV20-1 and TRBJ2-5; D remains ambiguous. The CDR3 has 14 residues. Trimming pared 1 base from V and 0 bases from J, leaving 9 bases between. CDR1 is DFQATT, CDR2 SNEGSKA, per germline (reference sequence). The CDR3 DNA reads TGCAGTGCTAGAGGAAGGGTGGACCAAGAGACCCAGTACTTC. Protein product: CSARGRVDQETQYF.

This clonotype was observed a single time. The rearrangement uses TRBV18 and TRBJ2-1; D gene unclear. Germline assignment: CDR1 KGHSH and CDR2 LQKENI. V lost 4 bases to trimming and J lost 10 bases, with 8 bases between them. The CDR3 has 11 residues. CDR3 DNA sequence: TGTGCCAGCTCACGGGTATCCGAGCAGTTCTTC. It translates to CASSRVSEQFF.

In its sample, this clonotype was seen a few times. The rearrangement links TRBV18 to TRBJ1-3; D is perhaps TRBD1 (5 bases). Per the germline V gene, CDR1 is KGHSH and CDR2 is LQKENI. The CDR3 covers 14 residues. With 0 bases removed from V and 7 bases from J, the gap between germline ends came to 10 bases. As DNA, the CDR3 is TGTGCCAGCTCACCACCACAGGTGGTGAACACCATATATTTT. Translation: CASSPPQVVNTIYF.

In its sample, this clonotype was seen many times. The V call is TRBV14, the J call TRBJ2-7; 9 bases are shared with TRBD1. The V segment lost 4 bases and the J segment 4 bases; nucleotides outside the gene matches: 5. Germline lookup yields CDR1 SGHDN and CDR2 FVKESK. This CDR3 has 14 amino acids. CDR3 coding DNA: TGTGCCAGCAGCCCTGGGACAGGGATTTACGAGCAGTACTTC. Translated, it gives CASSPGTGIYEQYF. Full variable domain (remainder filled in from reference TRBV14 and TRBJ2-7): EAGVTQFPSHSVIEKGQTVTLRCDPISGHDNLYWYRRVMGKEIKFLLHFVKESKQDESGMPNNRFLAERTGGTYSTLKVQPAELEDSGVYFCASSPGTGIYEQYFGPGTRLTVT.

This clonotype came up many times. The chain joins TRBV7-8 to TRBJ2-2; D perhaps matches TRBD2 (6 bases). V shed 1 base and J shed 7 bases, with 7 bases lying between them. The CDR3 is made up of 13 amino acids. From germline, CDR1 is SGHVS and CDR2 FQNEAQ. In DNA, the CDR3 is TGTGCCAGCAGCTTAGGGGGGGTCGGGGAGCTGTTTTTT. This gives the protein CASSLGGVGELFF.

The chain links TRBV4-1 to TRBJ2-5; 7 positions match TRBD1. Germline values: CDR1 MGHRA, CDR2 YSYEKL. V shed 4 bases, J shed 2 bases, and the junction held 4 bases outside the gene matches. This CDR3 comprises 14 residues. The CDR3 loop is CASSPTGWQETQYF. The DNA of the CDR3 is TGCGCCAGCAGCCCGACAGGGTGGCAAGAGACCCAGTACTTC.

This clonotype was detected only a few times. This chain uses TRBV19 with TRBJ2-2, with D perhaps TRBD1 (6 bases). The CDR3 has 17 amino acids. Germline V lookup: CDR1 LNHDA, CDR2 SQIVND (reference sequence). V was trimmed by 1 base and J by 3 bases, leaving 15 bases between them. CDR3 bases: TGTGCCAGTAGTATAGGATCGGGACAAGGAGACACCGGGGAGCTGTTTTTT. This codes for CASSIGSGQGDTGELFF.

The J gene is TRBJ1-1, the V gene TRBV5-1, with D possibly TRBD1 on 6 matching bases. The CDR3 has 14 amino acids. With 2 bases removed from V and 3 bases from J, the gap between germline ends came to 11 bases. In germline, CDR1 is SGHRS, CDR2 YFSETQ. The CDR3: CASSLMTGDTEAFF. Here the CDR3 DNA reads TGCGCCAGCAGCTTAATGACAGGCGACACTGAAGCTTTCTTT.

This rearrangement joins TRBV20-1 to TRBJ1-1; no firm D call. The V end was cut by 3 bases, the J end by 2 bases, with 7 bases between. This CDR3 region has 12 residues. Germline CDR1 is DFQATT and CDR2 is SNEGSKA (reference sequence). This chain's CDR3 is CSASPLNTEAFF. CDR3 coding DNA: TGCAGTGCTAGTCCACTTAACACTGAAGCTTTCTTT.

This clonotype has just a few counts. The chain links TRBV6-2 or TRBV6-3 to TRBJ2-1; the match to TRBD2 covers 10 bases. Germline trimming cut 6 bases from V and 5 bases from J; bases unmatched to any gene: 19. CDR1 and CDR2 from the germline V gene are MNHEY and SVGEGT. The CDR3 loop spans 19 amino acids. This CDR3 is CASSRLGLAAWTRDNEQFF. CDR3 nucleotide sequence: TGTGCCAGCAGCCGCCTCGGACTAGCGGCTTGGACACGGGACAATGAGCAGTTCTTC.

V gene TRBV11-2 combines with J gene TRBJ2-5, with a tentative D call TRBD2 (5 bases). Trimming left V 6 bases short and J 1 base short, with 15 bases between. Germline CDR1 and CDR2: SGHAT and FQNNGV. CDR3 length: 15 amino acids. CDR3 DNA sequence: TGTGCCAGCAGGCGCCCTCGGGGTTTCCAAGAGACCCAGTACTTC. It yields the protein CASRRPRGFQETQYF.

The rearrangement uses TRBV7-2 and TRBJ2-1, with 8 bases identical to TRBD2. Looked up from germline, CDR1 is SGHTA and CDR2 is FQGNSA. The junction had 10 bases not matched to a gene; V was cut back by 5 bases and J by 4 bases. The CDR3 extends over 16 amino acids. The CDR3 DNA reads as TGTGCCAGCAGCCCCAGATGGCTAGCGGGTTACAATGAGCAGTTCTTC. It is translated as CASSPRWLAGYNEQFF. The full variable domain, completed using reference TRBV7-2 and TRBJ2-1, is GAGVSQSPSNKVTEKGKDVELRCDPISGHTALYWYRQSLGQGLEFLIYFQGNSAPDKSGLPSDRFSAERTGGSVSTLTIQRTQQEDSAVYLCASSPRWLAGYNEQFFGPGTRLTVL.

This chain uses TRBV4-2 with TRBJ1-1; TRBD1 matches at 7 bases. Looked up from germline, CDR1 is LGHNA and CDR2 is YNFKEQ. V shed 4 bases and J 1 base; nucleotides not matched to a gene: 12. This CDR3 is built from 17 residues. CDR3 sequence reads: CASSRIGDRTTNTEAFF. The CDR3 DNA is TGTGCCAGCAGCCGGATAGGGGACAGAACAACGAACACTGAAGCTTTCTTT.

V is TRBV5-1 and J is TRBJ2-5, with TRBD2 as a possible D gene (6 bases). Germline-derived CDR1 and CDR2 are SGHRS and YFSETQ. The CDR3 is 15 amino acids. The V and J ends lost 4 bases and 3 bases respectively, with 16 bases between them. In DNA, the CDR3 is TGCGCCAGCAGCATTGGCCAGGACTATAAAGAGACCCAGTACTTC. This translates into CASSIGQDYKETQYF.

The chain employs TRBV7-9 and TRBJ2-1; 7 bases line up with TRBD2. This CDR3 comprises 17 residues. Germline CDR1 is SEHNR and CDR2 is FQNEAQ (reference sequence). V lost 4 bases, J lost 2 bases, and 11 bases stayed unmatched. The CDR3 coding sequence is TGTGCCAGCAGCTCCCCTGGCCGGACTAGGGCCTACAATGAGCAGTTCTTC. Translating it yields CASSSPGRTRAYNEQFF. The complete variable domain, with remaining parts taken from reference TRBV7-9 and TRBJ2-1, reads DTGVSQNPRHKITKRGQNVTFRCDPISEHNRLYWYRQTLGQGPEFLTYFQNEAQLEKSRLLSDRFSAERPKGSFSTLEIQRTEQGDSAMYLCASSSPGRTRAYNEQFFGPGTRLTVL.

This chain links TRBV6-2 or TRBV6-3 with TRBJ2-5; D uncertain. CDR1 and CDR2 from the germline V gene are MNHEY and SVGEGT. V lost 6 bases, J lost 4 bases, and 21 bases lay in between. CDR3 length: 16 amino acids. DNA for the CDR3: TGTGCCAGCAGCCGGCTCCTTCGGAATGTCGGAGAGACCCAGTACTTC. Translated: CASSRLLRNVGETQYF.

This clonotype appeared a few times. This CDR3 is CASKAQGQWEQYF. For the CDR3, the DNA is TGTGCCAGCAAGGCTCAGGGTCAGTGGGAGCAGTACTTC. This sequence joins TRBV7-8 and TRBJ2-7; D possibly corresponds to TRBD1 (5 bases). V shed 7 bases and J shed 7 bases, with 17 bases lying between them. CDR3 length equals 13 residues. CDR1 and CDR2 (germline): SGHVS, FQNEAQ.